The 13 T cell receptor beta chains below come from one sample, sequenced in a study of T cells in localized non-small cell lung cancer. Data came from immunoSEQ multiplex PCR; TCRdb stores just in-frame clones and leaves some out. The sample lists roughly 48,000 clones, 80% occurring once. Specimen: PBMCs, collected before any cancer treatment. All receptors come from a woman aged 40-69 years with stage II lung adenocarcinoma.

This clone was observed a handful of times. The chain carries TRBV18 and TRBJ1-3; possible D gene TRBD1, 6 bases. Germline CDR1 reads KGHSH; CDR2 reads LQKENI. The CDR3 loop spans 14 amino acids. V lost 4 bases to trimming and J lost 1 base, with 8 bases between them. The DNA of the CDR3 is TGTGCCAGCTCACAACAGGGTTCTGGAAACACCATATATTTT. Its translation is CASSQQGSGNTIYF.

This clone has just a few counts. CDR3: CASSSAVDRDPEAFF. CDR3 in DNA: TGTGCCAGCAGCTCCGCCGTCGACAGGGACCCTGAAGCTTTCTTT. The V call is TRBV7-9, the J call TRBJ1-1, with 7 bases identical to TRBD1. This CDR3 is 15 amino acids long. Germline CDR1 and CDR2: SEHNR and FQNEAQ (reference sequence). The J segment lost 6 bases and the V segment lost 4 bases, leaving 11 bases of the junction unmatched.

This chain links TRBV10-3 with TRBJ1-4; D is possibly TRBD1 (5 bases). Deletions cut 9 bases from V and 5 bases from J, with 13 bases between. Germline V gives CDR1 ENHRY, CDR2 SYGVKD. The CDR3 has 13 residues. The CDR3 region has the DNA TGTGCCATAAGACAGCCCTCAAATGAAAAACTGTTTTTT. Translation: CAIRQPSNEKLFF.

The chain joins TRBV19 to TRBJ1-4; D is perhaps TRBD1 (6 bases). V lost 5 bases and J lost 2, with 9 bases in between. This CDR3 is built from 14 residues. Germline V lookup: CDR1 LNHDA, CDR2 SQIVND (reference sequence). The CDR3 sequence is CASSLQGTNEKLFF. CDR3 nucleotide sequence: TGTGCCAGTAGTTTACAGGGCACTAATGAAAAACTGTTTTTT.

Relative to its sample, this clone is medium-sized (0.01 to 0.1%). The rearrangement joins TRBV11-3 to TRBJ2-7; either TRBD1 or TRBD2 may supply D (5 bases each). CDR1 and CDR2 (germline): SGHNT, YENEEA. The CDR3 extends over 14 amino acids. The V gene lost 1 base and the J gene lost 2 bases, with 9 bases spanning the gap. Written as DNA, the CDR3 is TGTGCCAGCAGCTTAGGACCGGGGCCCTACGAGCAGTACTTC. Its translation is CASSLGPGPYEQYF.

J is TRBJ1-4 and V is TRBV5-5; 7 bases map to TRBD1. Germline CDR1 and CDR2: SGHKS and YYEKEE (reference sequence). The CDR3 sequence is 15 residues long. V was pared by 2 bases and J by 3 bases, with 4 bases of the junction left unmatched. CDR3 DNA: TGTGCCAGCAGCTTATCGGGACAGCCTAATGAAAAACTGTTTTTT. Translated: CASSLSGQPNEKLFF.

In its sample, this clone was seen a few times. V is TRBV11-2 and J is TRBJ1-4; D ambiguous. Germline CDR1 reads SGHAT; CDR2 reads FQNNGV. The CDR3 loop spans 16 amino acids. Trimming took off 0 bases at V and 1 base at J, with 9 bases between the two ends. This CDR3 reads CASSLDLGRTNEKLFF. The DNA for the CDR3 is TGTGCCAGCAGCTTAGATCTCGGGAGAACTAATGAAAAACTGTTTTTT.

This sequence joins TRBV18 and TRBJ1-5; no definite D call. The CDR3 has 14 residues. The germline gives CDR1 KGHSH, CDR2 LQKENI. V lost 6 bases and J lost 9, with 18 bases in between. For the CDR3, the DNA is TGTGCCAGCTCGCAGAGACCAGGCGCCGGGCCCCAGCATTTT. This codes for CASSQRPGAGPQHF.

This clone was counted once. The chain carries TRBV9 and TRBJ2-1; 9 nucleotides line up with TRBD2. The germline CDR1 and CDR2 sequences are SGDLS and YYNGEE. V was pared by 0 bases and J by 3 bases, with 4 bases of the junction left unmatched. The CDR3 extends over 16 amino acids. In DNA, the CDR3 is TGTGCCAGCAGCGTAGAGGCGGGGGGGCACTACAATGAGCAGTTCTTC. This sequence encodes CASSVEAGGHYNEQFF.

This clone is a singleton in its sample. V is TRBV10-3 and J is TRBJ1-2; 8 bases fit TRBD1. Germline values: CDR1 ENHRY, CDR2 SYGVKD. This CDR3 is 14 amino acids long. The J segment lost 5 bases and the V segment lost 9 bases, leaving 11 bases of the junction unmatched. CDR3 residues: CAIRSGTGTYGYTF. The CDR3 DNA is TGTGCCATTAGATCCGGGACAGGTACTTATGGCTACACCTTC.

The gene calls are TRBV6-6 and TRBJ1-2; possible D gene TRBD1, 5 bases. This CDR3 comprises 15 residues. In germline, CDR1 is MNHNY, CDR2 SVGAGI (reference sequence). Trimming cost V 7 bases and J 3 bases, with 18 bases left between them. CDR3 nucleotide sequence: TGTGCCAGCACCGAGGAGTACGGACATGACTATGGCTACACCTTC. Translating gives CASTEEYGHDYGYTF.

The chain has TRBV11-2 and TRBJ2-1; 8 bases are shared with TRBD1. V was clipped by 2 bases and J by 2 bases; unmatched bases: 5. Germline lookup yields CDR1 SGHAT and CDR2 FQNNGV. The CDR3 is 16 amino acids. This chain's CDR3 is CASSLSGTGTYNEQFF. CDR3 DNA sequence: TGTGCCAGCAGCTTATCCGGGACAGGCACCTACAATGAGCAGTTCTTC.

The V call is TRBV28, the J call TRBJ1-2; D may be TRBD1 (6 bases). In germline, CDR1 is MDHEN, CDR2 SYDVKM. V lost 3 bases to trimming and J lost 8 bases, with 22 bases between them. There are 16 residues in the CDR3. DNA for the CDR3: TGTGCCAGCAGTTTGGCCTCCGGACAGATTGGGGGAGGCTACACCTTC. This codes for CASSLASGQIGGGYTF.